This TCR beta chain was found in a study of vaccination and CD4 T cells after COVID-19. Whole-study context: There were six male and four female convalescents, and two of them were Hispanic. Investigators drew the post-COVID samples a median around 93 days after diagnosis, with a range of 35 to 161.

The germline gives CDR1 SGHRS, CDR2 YFSETQ. The V and J ends lost 3 bases and 8 bases, in that order; junction bases with no gene match: 6. The length of the CDR3 is 13 residues. Oncomine TCR Beta short-read sequencing was applied to DNA from cultured CD4+ T cells. TCRdb redid the calling of the PCR reads with MiXCR, one entry per CDR3 protein. The data hold some 12,000 distinct CDR3 sequences, with 40% to 50% observed a single time. Noted treatment: roughly 10-day PBMC culture with coronavirus spike peptide pools or control peptides (ViraFEST assay). ViraFEST stimulated the growth of antigen-specific T cells using peptide pools and subsequently profiled their TCRs by sequencing. Details on this clonotype: No antigen is known for it.

The TCR was taken from a human donor who had recovered from COVID-19. V gene TRBV5-1 combines with J gene TRBJ1-2, with 8 bases identical to TRBD1. Material for sequencing was CD4+ T cells from blood, cultured in vitro. CDR3 bases: TGCGCCAGCAGCTGGGAGGACAGGGTCGGCTACACCTTC. The encoded protein is CASSWEDRVGYTF.